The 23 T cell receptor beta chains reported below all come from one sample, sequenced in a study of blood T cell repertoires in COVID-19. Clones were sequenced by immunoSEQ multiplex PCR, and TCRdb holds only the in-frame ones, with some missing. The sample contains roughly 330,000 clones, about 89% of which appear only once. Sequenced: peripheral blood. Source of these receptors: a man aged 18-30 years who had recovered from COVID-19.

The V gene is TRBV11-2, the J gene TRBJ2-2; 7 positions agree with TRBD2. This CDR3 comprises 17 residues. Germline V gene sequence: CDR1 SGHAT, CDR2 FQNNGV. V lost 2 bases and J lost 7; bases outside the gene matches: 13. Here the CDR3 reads CASSLYGGSLEVGELFF. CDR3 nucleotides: TGTGCCAGCAGCTTATACGGCGGGAGCTTGGAAGTCGGGGAGCTGTTTTTT.

The CDR3 sequence is CASSYSTGELFF. CDR3 nucleotide sequence: TGTGCCAGCAGTTACTCGACAGGGGAACTGTTTTTT. The V call is TRBV6-2 or TRBV6-3, the J call TRBJ1-4; 8 nucleotides agree with TRBD1. This CDR3 has 12 residues. Trimming took 0 bases from V and 12 from J; bases not matched to a gene: 0. CDR1 and CDR2 (germline): MNHEY, SVGEGT.

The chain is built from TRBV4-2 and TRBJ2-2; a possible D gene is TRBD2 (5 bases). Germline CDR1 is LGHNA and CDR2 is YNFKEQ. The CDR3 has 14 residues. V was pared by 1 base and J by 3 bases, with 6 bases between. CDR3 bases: TGTGCCAGCAGCCAAGCGGAGGACACCGGGGAGCTGTTTTTT. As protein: CASSQAEDTGELFF.

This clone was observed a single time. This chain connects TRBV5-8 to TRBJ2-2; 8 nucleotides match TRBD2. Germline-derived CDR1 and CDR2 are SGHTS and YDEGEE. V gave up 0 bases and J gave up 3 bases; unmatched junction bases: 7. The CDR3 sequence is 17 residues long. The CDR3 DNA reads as TGTGCCAGCAGCTTGGCCCTCAGCGGGAGTTACACCGGGGAGCTGTTTTTT. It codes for CASSLALSGSYTGELFF.

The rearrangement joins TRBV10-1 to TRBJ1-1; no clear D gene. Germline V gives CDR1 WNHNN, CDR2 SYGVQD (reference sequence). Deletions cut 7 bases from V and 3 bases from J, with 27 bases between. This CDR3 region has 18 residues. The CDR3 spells CASNSPGRAPERDTEAFF. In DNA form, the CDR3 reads TGCGCCAGCAACAGCCCCGGACGGGCGCCTGAGCGGGACACTGAAGCTTTCTTT.

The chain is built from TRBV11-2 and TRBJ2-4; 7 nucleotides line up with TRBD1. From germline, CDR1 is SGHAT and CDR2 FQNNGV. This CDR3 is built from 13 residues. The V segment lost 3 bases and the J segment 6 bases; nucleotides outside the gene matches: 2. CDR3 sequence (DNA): TGTGCCAGCAGCTTCGACAGGGCAAACATTCAGTACTTC. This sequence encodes CASSFDRANIQYF.

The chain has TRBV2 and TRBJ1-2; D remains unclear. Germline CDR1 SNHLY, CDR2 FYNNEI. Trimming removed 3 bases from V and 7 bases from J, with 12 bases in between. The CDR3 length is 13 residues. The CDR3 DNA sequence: TGTGCCAGCAGTGAGGGAGGGCTCGGTGGCTACACCTTC. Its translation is CASSEGGLGGYTF.

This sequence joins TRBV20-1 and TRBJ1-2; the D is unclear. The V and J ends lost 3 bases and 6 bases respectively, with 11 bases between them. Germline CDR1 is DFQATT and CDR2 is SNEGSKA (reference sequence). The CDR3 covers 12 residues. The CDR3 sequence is CSASELNDGYTF. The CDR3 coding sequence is TGCAGTGCTAGTGAACTGAATGATGGCTACACCTTC.

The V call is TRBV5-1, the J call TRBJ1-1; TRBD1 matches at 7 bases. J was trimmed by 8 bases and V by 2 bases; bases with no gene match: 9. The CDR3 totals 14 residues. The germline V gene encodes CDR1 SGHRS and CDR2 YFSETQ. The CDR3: CASSLDRATPEAFF. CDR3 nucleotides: TGCGCCAGCAGCTTAGACAGGGCGACGCCAGAAGCTTTCTTT.

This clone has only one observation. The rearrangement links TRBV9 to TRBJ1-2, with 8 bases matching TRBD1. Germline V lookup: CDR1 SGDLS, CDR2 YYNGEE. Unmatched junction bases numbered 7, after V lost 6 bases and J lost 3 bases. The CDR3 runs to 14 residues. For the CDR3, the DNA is TGTGCCAGCAACCCAGGGGGCGCTGACTATGGCTACACCTTC. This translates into CASNPGGADYGYTF.

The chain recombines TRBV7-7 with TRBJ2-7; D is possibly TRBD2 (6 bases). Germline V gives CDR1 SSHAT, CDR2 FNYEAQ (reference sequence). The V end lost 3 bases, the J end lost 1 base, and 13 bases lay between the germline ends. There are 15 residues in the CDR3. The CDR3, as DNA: TGTGCCAGCAGCTTGGCTGCCGGGGGTTCCTACGAGCAGTACTTC. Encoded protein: CASSLAAGGSYEQYF. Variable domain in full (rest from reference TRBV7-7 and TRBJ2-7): GAGVSQSPRYKVTKRGQDVTLRCDPISSHATLYWYQQALGQGPEFLTYFNYEAQPDKSGLPSDRFSAERPEGSISTLTIQRTEQRDSAMYRCASSLAAGGSYEQYFGPGTRLTVT.

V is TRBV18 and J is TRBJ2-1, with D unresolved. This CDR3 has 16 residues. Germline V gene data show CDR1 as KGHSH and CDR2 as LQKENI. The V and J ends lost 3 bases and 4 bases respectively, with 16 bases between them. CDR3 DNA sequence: TGTGCCAGCTCACCGCGACTCTCCACCAGTTACAATGAGCAGTTCTTC. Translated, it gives CASSPRLSTSYNEQFF. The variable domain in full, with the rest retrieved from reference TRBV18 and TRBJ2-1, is NAGVMQNPRHLVRRRGQEARLRCSPMKGHSHVYWYRQLPEEGLKFMVYLQKENIIDESGMPKERFSAEFPKEGPSILRIQQVVRGDSAAYFCASSPRLSTSYNEQFFGPGTRLTVL.

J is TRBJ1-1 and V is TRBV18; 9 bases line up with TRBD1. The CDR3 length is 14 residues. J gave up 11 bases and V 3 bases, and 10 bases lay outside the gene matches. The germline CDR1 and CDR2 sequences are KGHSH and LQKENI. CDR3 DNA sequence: TGTGCCAGCTCACCTCCGGGACAGGGCCCTTGGGCTTTCTTT. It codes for CASSPPGQGPWAFF.

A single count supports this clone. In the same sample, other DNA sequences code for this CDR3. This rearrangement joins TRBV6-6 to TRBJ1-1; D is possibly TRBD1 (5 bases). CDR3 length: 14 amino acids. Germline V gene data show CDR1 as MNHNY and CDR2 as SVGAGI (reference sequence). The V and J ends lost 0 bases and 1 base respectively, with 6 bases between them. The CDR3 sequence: CASSYSGANTEAFF. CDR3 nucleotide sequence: TGTGCCAGCAGTTACTCAGGGGCGAACACTGAAGCTTTCTTT.

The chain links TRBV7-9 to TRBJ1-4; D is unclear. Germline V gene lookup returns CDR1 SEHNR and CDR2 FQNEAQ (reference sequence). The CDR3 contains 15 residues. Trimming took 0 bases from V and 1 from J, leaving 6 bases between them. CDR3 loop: CASSLAAETNEKLFF. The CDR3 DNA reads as TGTGCCAGCAGCTTAGCAGCCGAAACTAATGAAAAACTGTTTTTT.

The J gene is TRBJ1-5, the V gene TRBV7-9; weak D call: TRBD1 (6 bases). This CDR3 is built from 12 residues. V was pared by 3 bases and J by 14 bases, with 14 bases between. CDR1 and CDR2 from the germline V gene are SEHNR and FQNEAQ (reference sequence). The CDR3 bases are TGTGCCAGCAGCTTGACTACCGGGACAAAGCATTTT. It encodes CASSLTTGTKHF.

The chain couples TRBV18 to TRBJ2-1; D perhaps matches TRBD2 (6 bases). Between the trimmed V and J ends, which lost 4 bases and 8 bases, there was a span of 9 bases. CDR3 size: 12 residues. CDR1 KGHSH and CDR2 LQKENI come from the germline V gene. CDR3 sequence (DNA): TGTGCCAGCTCACAAGGGGAGGATGAGCAGTTCTTC. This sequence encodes CASSQGEDEQFF. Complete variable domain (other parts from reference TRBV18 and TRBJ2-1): NAGVMQNPRHLVRRRGQEARLRCSPMKGHSHVYWYRQLPEEGLKFMVYLQKENIIDESGMPKERFSAEFPKEGPSILRIQQVVRGDSAAYFCASSQGEDEQFFGPGTRLTVL.

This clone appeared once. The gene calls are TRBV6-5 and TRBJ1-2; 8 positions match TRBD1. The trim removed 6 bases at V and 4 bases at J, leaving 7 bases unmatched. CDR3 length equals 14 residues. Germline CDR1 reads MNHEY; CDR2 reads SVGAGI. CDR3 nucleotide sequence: TGTGCCAGCAGCTTTCAGGGGGCGGGCTATGGCTACACCTTC. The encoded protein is CASSFQGAGYGYTF.

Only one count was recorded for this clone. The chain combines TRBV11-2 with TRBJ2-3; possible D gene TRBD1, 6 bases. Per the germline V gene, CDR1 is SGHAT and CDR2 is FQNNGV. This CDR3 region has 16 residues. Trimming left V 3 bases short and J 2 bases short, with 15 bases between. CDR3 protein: CASSFLVTGTTDTQYF. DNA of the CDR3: TGTGCCAGCAGCTTTCTGGTGACAGGTACCACAGATACGCAGTATTTT.

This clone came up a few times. CDR3 protein: CASSTANTGELFF. In DNA, the CDR3 is TGTGCCAGCAGCACAGCGAACACCGGGGAGCTGTTTTTT. The chain recombines TRBV27 with TRBJ2-2; D is uncertain. The CDR3 has 13 amino acids. The V gene lost 6 bases and the J gene lost 0 bases, with 5 bases spanning the gap. Germline CDR1 MNHEY, CDR2 SMNVEV (reference sequence).

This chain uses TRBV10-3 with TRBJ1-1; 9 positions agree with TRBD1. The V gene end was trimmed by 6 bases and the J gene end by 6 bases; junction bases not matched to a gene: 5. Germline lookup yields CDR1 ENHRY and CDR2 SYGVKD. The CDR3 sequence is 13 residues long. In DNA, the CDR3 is TGTGCCATCAGCACACAGGGGGCCCCTGAAGCTTTCTTT. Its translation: CAISTQGAPEAFF.

CDR3 in amino acids: CASSVQGFQPQHF. In nucleotides, the CDR3 is TGTGCCAGCAGCGTACAGGGGTTTCAGCCCCAGCATTTT. The chain recombines TRBV7-9 with TRBJ1-5; 7 bases match TRBD1. The CDR3 extends over 13 amino acids. Germline V gene sequence: CDR1 SEHNR, CDR2 FQNEAQ (reference sequence). Losses at the gene ends were 5 bases for V and 6 bases for J; bases not matched to a gene: 4. The complete variable domain, with remaining parts taken from reference TRBV7-9 and TRBJ1-5, reads DTGVSQNPRHKITKRGQNVTFRCDPISEHNRLYWYRQTLGQGPEFLTYFQNEAQLEKSRLLSDRFSAERPKGSFSTLEIQRTEQGDSAMYLCASSVQGFQPQHFGDGTRLSIL.

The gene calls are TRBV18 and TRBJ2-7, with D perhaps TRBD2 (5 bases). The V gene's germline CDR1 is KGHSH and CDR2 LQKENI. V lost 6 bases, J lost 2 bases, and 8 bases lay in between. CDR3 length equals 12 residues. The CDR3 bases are TGTGCCAGCTCCGGGGAAGCCTACGAGCAGTACTTC. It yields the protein CASSGEAYEQYF. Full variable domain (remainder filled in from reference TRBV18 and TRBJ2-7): NAGVMQNPRHLVRRRGQEARLRCSPMKGHSHVYWYRQLPEEGLKFMVYLQKENIIDESGMPKERFSAEFPKEGPSILRIQQVVRGDSAAYFCASSGEAYEQYFGPGTRLTVT.